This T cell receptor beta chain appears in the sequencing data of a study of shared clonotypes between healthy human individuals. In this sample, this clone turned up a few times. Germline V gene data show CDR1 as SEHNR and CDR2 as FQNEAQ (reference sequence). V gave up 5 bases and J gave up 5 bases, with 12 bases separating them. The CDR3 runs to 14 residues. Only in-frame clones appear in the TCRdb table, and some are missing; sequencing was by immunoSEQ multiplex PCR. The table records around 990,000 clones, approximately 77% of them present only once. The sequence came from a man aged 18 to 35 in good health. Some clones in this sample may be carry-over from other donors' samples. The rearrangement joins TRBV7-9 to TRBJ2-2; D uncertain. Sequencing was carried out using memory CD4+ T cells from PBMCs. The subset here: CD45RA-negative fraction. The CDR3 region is CASSPRVATGELFF. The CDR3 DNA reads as TGTGCCAGCAGCCCTAGAGTCGCTACCGGGGAGCTGTTTTTT. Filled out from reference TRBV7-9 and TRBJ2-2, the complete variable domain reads DTGVSQNPRHKITKRGQNVTFRCDPISEHNRLYWYRQTLGQGPEFLTYFQNEAQLEKSRLLSDRFSAERPKGSFSTLEIQRTEQGDSAMYLCASSPRVATGELFFGEGSRLTVL.